This is a list of T cell receptor beta chains from one sample in a study of control samples from healthy donors and cancer patients. This table comes from immunoSEQ multiplex PCR, and its TCRdb copy is limited to in-frame clones, with some not included. The profile covers about 83,000 clones, with about nine tenths appearing a single time and roughly a sixth taken by the ten largest. The material sequenced was blood. These receptor sequences come from a man in his forties or fifties in good health. Both conserved end residues are part of each CDR3. The D gene is left open where the match is weak. For some rows the clone size is stated as once, few or many, or as a class when expanded; others skip it.

V	length	size	D	J	CDR3	DNA
TRBV24-1	16	-	TRBD1	TRBJ2-7	CATSDSPGQGTYEQYF	TGTGCCACCAGTGATTCCCCTGGACAGGGTACCTACGAGCAGTACTTC
TRBV5-1	13	-	-	TRBJ2-7	CASSAGQTYEQYF	TGCGCCAGCAGCGCCGGCCAAACCTACGAGCAGTACTTC
TRBV20-1	12	once	-	TRBJ1-4	CSVTDGNEKLFF	TGCAGTGTTACTGACGGGAACGAAAAACTGTTTTTT
TRBV6-5	14	-	TRBD1	TRBJ1-6	CASSPDRGSSPLHF	TGTGCCAGCAGTCCAGACAGGGGATCTTCACCCCTCCACTTT
TRBV11-3	14	-	-	TRBJ1-1	CASSKDTTNTEAFF	TGTGCCAGCAGCAAGGACACCACTAACACTGAAGCTTTCTTT
TRBV2	16	few	-	TRBJ1-1	CASSPWTAGMNTEAFF	TGTGCCAGCAGCCCCTGGACAGCCGGCATGAACACTGAAGCTTTCTTT
TRBV5-1	15	-	-	TRBJ2-3	CASSLLQVNTDTQYF	TGCGCCAGCAGCTTGTTACAGGTAAACACAGATACGCAGTATTTT
TRBV18	13	-	-	TRBJ1-1	CASSQGLDTEAFF	TGTGCCAGCTCACAGGGGCTGGACACTGAAGCTTTCTTT
TRBV19	14	-	TRBD1	TRBJ2-7	CASSMDREIYEQYF	TGTGCCAGTAGCATGGACAGGGAGATCTACGAGCAGTACTTC
TRBV6-1	17	-	TRBD2	TRBJ2-5	CASSGGTSGGYQETQYF	TGTGCCAGCAGTGGCGGGACTAGCGGTGGGTACCAAGAGACCCAGTACTTC
TRBV6-6	12	once	-	TRBJ2-2	CASSYHSGELFF	TGTGCCAGCAGTTACCACTCCGGGGAGCTGTTTTTT
TRBV6-5	14	-	TRBD1	TRBJ2-7	CASRPNDRVHEQYF	TGTGCCAGCAGACCCAACGACAGGGTACACGAGCAGTACTTC
TRBV4-1	14	-	-	TRBJ2-7	CASSPADPPYEQYF	TGCGCCAGCAGCCCGGCAGATCCCCCATACGAGCAGTACTTC
TRBV19	16	-	-	TRBJ1-6	CASSPGIGGYNSPLHF	TGTGCCAGTAGTCCCGGAATAGGGGGCTATAATTCACCCCTCCACTTT
TRBV4-3	15	-	TRBD2	TRBJ2-3	CASSYKAGATDTQYF	TGCGCCAGCAGCTATAAAGCGGGGGCCACAGATACGCAGTATTTT
TRBV7-2	13	-	-	TRBJ1-5	CASSPRVNQPQHF	TGTGCCAGCAGCCCAAGGGTAAATCAGCCCCAGCATTTT
TRBV18	13	-	-	TRBJ1-2	CASSQIRDDGYTF	TGTGCCAGCTCACAAATTCGGGACGACGGCTACACCTTC
TRBV7-8	15	-	TRBD1	TRBJ1-2	CASRDRGLGLYGYTF	TGTGCCAGCAGGGACAGGGGGCTAGGGCTTTACGGCTACACCTTC
TRBV6-1	16	-	-	TRBJ2-2	CASSEQRQRGTGELFF	TGTGCCAGCAGTGAACAGAGACAGCGAGGGACCGGGGAGCTGTTTTTT
TRBV9	13	once	-	TRBJ1-1	CASSVFAGTEAFF	TGTGCCAGCAGCGTATTTGCGGGCACTGAAGCTTTCTTT
TRBV12-5	16	few	TRBD1	TRBJ2-2	CASGPRQGDGAGELFF	TGTGCTAGTGGACCCAGACAGGGGGATGGTGCCGGGGAGCTGTTTTTT
TRBV6-5	13	-	TRBD2	TRBJ2-1	CASSATGTTEQFF	TGTGCCAGCAGCGCCACCGGGACTACAGAGCAGTTCTTC
TRBV28	14	once	-	TRBJ1-5	CASSFRGLGLPQHF	TGTGCCAGCAGTTTTAGGGGACTTGGATTGCCCCAGCATTTT
TRBV7-2	16	-	-	TRBJ1-4	CASSLVRLPEGEKLFF	TGTGCCAGCAGCTTAGTAAGACTCCCTGAGGGTGAAAAACTGTTTTTT
TRBV5-1	13	-	-	TRBJ1-1	CASSLQGMAEAFF	TGCGCCAGCAGCTTGCAGGGGATGGCTGAAGCTTTCTTT
TRBV9	14	many	-	TRBJ2-7	CASSVADSSYEQYF	TGTGCCAGCAGCGTAGCTGATAGCTCCTACGAGCAGTACTTC
TRBV18	14	-	-	TRBJ1-5	CASSPDPRNQPQHF	TGTGCCAGCTCACCAGATCCCCGAAATCAGCCCCAGCATTTT
TRBV7-6	17	once	TRBD1	TRBJ2-6	CASSLSLGGDGANVLTF	TGTGCCAGCAGCTTATCTTTAGGGGGCGACGGGGCCAACGTCCTGACTTTC
TRBV9	14	once	-	TRBJ2-3	CASSFSGGTDTQYF	TGTGCCAGCAGTTTCAGCGGCGGCACAGATACGCAGTATTTT
TRBV4-1	15	-	-	TRBJ1-3	CASSQVLTSGNTIYF	TGCGCCAGCAGCCAAGTGTTAACCTCTGGAAACACCATATATTTT
TRBV7-9	16	few	TRBD2	TRBJ2-1	CASSPRLAGGDNEQFF	TGTGCCAGCAGCCCCCGACTAGCGGGGGGGGACAATGAGCAGTTCTTC
TRBV7-8	15	once	-	TRBJ1-4	CASTQGGTTNEKLFF	TGTGCCAGCACCCAAGGGGGGACAACTAATGAAAAACTGTTTTTT
TRBV19	13	-	TRBD1	TRBJ2-7	CASSIGQGNEQYF	TGTGCCAGTAGTATTGGACAGGGTAACGAGCAGTACTTC
TRBV5-6	15	-	-	TRBJ1-3	CASSLGRGAGNTIYF	TGTGCCAGCAGCCTCGGGAGGGGCGCGGGAAACACCATATATTTT
TRBV28	12	-	-	TRBJ1-5	CAVQGTSQPQHF	TGTGCCGTACAGGGTACGAGTCAGCCCCAGCATTTT
TRBV5-1	14	-	-	TRBJ1-2	CASSGGRTDYGYTF	TGCGCCAGCAGCGGTGGACGGACCGACTATGGCTACACCTTC
TRBV7-8	13	-	TRBD1	TRBJ1-2	CASSSGTGWGYTF	TGTGCCAGCAGTTCCGGGACAGGGTGGGGCTACACCTTC
TRBV7-2	14	-	-	TRBJ1-5	CASSLGGVNQPQHF	TGTGCCAGCAGCTTAGGAGGGGTCAATCAGCCCCAGCATTTT
TRBV19	15	-	TRBD1	TRBJ2-3	CASSEQGAGTDTQYF	TGTGCCAGTAGTGAACAGGGGGCGGGCACAGATACGCAGTATTTT
TRBV6-4	16	-	TRBD1	TRBJ2-3	CASSEWGQGAPDTQYF	TGTGCCAGCAGTGAATGGGGACAGGGGGCCCCAGATACGCAGTATTTT
TRBV7-2	13	-	-	TRBJ1-2	CASSRGVAYGYTF	TGTGCCAGCAGCCGCGGGGTGGCATATGGCTACACCTTC
TRBV5-1	17	-	TRBD2	TRBJ2-3	CASSSLTSGGSTDTQYF	TGCGCCAGCAGCTCTCTTACTAGCGGGGGGAGCACAGATACGCAGTATTTT
TRBV12-3/TRBV12-4	11	-	-	TRBJ1-1	CASSFRSEAFF	TGTGCCAGCAGTTTCCGAAGTGAAGCTTTCTTT
TRBV6-1	15	-	-	TRBJ2-7	CASSESSALPYEQYF	TGTGCCAGCAGTGAATCTTCTGCACTTCCCTACGAGCAGTACTTC
TRBV4-3	13	-	TRBD1	TRBJ1-2	CASSPRTGEGYTF	TGCGCCAGCAGCCCCCGGACAGGGGAGGGCTACACCTTC
TRBV6-6	14	-	TRBD2	TRBJ2-7	CASSQTSGPYEQYF	TGTGCCAGCAGTCAGACTAGCGGACCTTACGAGCAGTACTTC
TRBV7-2	15	-	-	TRBJ1-1	CASSSLSGTNTEAFF	TGTGCCAGCAGCTCCCTATCCGGGACCAACACTGAAGCTTTCTTT
TRBV2	15	-	-	TRBJ1-6	CASSLSLQGDSPLHF	TGTGCCAGCAGCCTCTCCTTACAGGGAGATTCACCCCTCCACTTT
TRBV27	14	-	-	TRBJ2-5	CASSLRRTKETQYF	TGTGCCAGCAGTTTACGACGGACCAAAGAGACCCAGTACTTC
TRBV18	13	few	-	TRBJ2-2	CASSPISTGELFF	TGTGCCAGCTCACCAATCAGCACCGGGGAGCTGTTTTTT
TRBV12-5	11	many	-	TRBJ2-1	CASGLKDEQFF	TGTGCTAGTGGTTTGAAGGATGAGCAGTTCTTC
TRBV6-6	13	-	-	TRBJ2-1	CASSYQGLNEQFF	TGTGCCAGCAGTTACCAGGGATTGAATGAGCAGTTCTTC